This entry lists 32 T cell receptor beta chains sequenced from one sample in a study of blood T cell repertoires in COVID-19. The method was immunoSEQ multiplex PCR; TCRdb's version includes in-frame clones alone and lacks a portion of them. The sample holds around 190,000 clones, roughly 82% seen once. Source material: peripheral blood. Receptor source: a woman aged 60-75 years with COVID-19, enrolled during active disease.

This chain joins TRBV7-9 and TRBJ1-2, with 7 bases fitting TRBD1. After removal of 0 bases from V and 2 bases from J, the junction contained 3 bases not matched to a gene. Germline-derived CDR1 and CDR2 are SEHNR and FQNEAQ (reference sequence). The CDR3 is made up of 15 amino acids. The chain's CDR3 is CASSLATGSNYGYTF. The CDR3 bases are TGTGCCAGCAGCTTAGCGACAGGGTCGAACTATGGCTACACCTTC.

Only one count was recorded for this clone. This chain uses TRBV7-9 with TRBJ2-7; 8 bases line up with TRBD2. J was trimmed by 0 bases and V by 3 bases; bases with no gene match: 4. The CDR3 has 15 residues. Per germline, CDR1 SEHNR and CDR2 FQNEAQ (reference sequence). The CDR3 nucleotides are TGTGCCAGCAGCTTGGGACTAGTTCTCTCCTACGAGCAGTACTTC. Translation gives CASSLGLVLSYEQYF. Based on the CDR3 plus reference TRBV7-9 and TRBJ2-7, the full variable domain is DTGVSQNPRHKITKRGQNVTFRCDPISEHNRLYWYRQTLGQGPEFLTYFQNEAQLEKSRLLSDRFSAERPKGSFSTLEIQRTEQGDSAMYLCASSLGLVLSYEQYFGPGTRLTVT.

This sequence joins TRBV5-4 and TRBJ2-5, with TRBD1 as a possible D gene (7 bases). V gave up 4 bases and J gave up 4 bases, with 17 bases separating them. The CDR3 runs 15 residues. From germline, CDR1 is SGHNT and CDR2 YYREEE (reference sequence). The CDR3 DNA reads TGTGCCAGCAGCAGGGAGACAGGGAGGAGAGAGACCCAGTACTTC. It yields the protein CASSRETGRRETQYF.

The chain carries TRBV30 and TRBJ2-7; 9 bases map to TRBD2. J gave up 2 bases and V 3 bases, and 2 bases lay outside the gene matches. The CDR3 consists of 13 residues. Germline loops: CDR1 GTSNPN, CDR2 SVGIG (reference sequence). CDR3 residues: CAWRLAGAYEQYF. In nucleotides, the CDR3 is TGTGCCTGGAGACTAGCGGGTGCCTACGAGCAGTACTTC.

The chain has TRBV7-6 and TRBJ2-1; 12 bases fit TRBD2. The germline V gene encodes CDR1 SGHVS and CDR2 FNYEAQ. The CDR3 is 16 amino acids. V lost 5 bases to trimming and J lost 5 bases; unmatched junction nucleotides: 7. The CDR3 reads CASSHKTSGGNNEQFF. For the CDR3, the DNA is TGTGCCAGCAGCCATAAGACTAGCGGGGGAAACAATGAGCAGTTCTTC.

This clone was seen a handful of times. The chain links TRBV3-1 (or the pseudogene TRBV3-2) to TRBJ2-2; 14 bases are a match to TRBD2. This CDR3 contains 17 residues. The germline CDR1 and CDR2 sequences are LGHDT and YNNKEL (reference sequence). The trim removed 4 bases at V and 6 bases at J, leaving 7 bases unmatched. The CDR3, as DNA: TGTGCCAGCAGCCGGGGACTAGCGGGGGATCTGGCCGGGGAGCTGTTTTTT. Translation gives CASSRGLAGDLAGELFF.

This clone was observed a few times. The rearrangement uses TRBV11-2 and TRBJ2-7; 8 nucleotides align to TRBD1. Germline CDR1 reads SGHAT; CDR2 reads FQNNGV. There are 14 residues in the CDR3. V gave up 5 bases and J gave up 5 bases; unmatched junction bases: 8. The CDR3 reads CASSRGQGWDEQYV. In nucleotides, the CDR3 is TGTGCCAGCAGCCGAGGACAGGGTTGGGACGAGCAGTACGTC.

The chain combines TRBV28 with TRBJ1-1; maybe TRBD1 (6 bases). V gave up 2 bases and J gave up 7 bases, with 11 bases separating them. CDR3 length equals 13 residues. Germline V gene data show CDR1 as MDHEN and CDR2 as SYDVKM. The CDR3 region is CASSLRTVHEAFF. The CDR3 nucleotides read TGTGCCAGCAGTTTACGGACAGTTCATGAAGCTTTCTTT.

The genes are TRBV5-4 and TRBJ2-4, with 7 bases matching TRBD1. V was pared by 2 bases and J by 6 bases, with 14 bases of the junction left unmatched. Germline loops: CDR1 SGHNT, CDR2 YYREEE (reference sequence). The CDR3 contains 17 residues. The CDR3 is CASSFAPPRQGPNIQYF. CDR3 bases: TGTGCCAGCAGCTTTGCTCCACCGAGACAGGGACCAAACATTCAGTACTTC.

J is TRBJ2-4 and V is TRBV4-1, with TRBD1 as a possible D gene (5 bases). V was trimmed by 8 bases and J by 3 bases, leaving 20 bases between them. This CDR3 is 16 amino acids long. CDR1 and CDR2 from the germline V gene are MGHRA and YSYEKL. The CDR3 reads CASHLWAGWGKNIQYF. CDR3 DNA sequence: TGCGCCAGCCATTTATGGGCAGGGTGGGGCAAAAACATTCAGTACTTC.

V gene TRBV7-6 combines with J gene TRBJ1-5, with 10 positions matching TRBD1. V trimming: 5 bases; J trimming: 5 bases; junction bases outside the gene matches: 12. Germline V gene lookup returns CDR1 SGHVS and CDR2 FNYEAQ. This CDR3 spans 17 amino acids. The CDR3 protein is CASSPGTGANNYQPQHF. The CDR3 DNA reads TGTGCCAGCAGCCCAGGGACAGGGGCCAACAATTATCAGCCCCAGCATTTT.

The chain has TRBV3-1 (or the pseudogene TRBV3-2) and TRBJ1-2; 9 bases fit TRBD1. Germline V gene sequence: CDR1 LGHDT, CDR2 YNNKEL (reference sequence). Germline trimming cut 1 base from V and 4 bases from J; bases unmatched to any gene: 7. The CDR3 is made up of 16 amino acids. CDR3 residues: CASSQAGQGGGYGYTF. In DNA, the CDR3 is TGTGCCAGCAGCCAAGCGGGACAGGGCGGAGGCTATGGCTACACCTTC.

The chain is built from TRBV5-4 and TRBJ1-1, with D uncertain. V shed 2 bases and J shed 0 bases, with 5 bases lying between them. CDR3 size: 13 residues. Per germline, CDR1 SGHNT and CDR2 YYREEE (reference sequence). The CDR3 reads CASSFQVNTEAFF. In nucleotides, the CDR3 is TGTGCCAGCAGCTTTCAGGTGAACACTGAAGCTTTCTTT.

A word on this clone: Other nucleotide sequences in the sample specify the same CDR3. The chain carries TRBV6-6 and TRBJ1-1; 8 bases are a match to TRBD1. In germline, CDR1 is MNHNY, CDR2 SVGAGI (reference sequence). CDR3 size: 13 residues. Trimming at V came to 4 bases and at J to 5 bases, leaving 3 bases not matched to a gene. Written as DNA, the CDR3 is TGTGCCAGCAGTTGGACAGGGAGGACTGAAGCTTTCTTT. This encodes CASSWTGRTEAFF.

V and J are TRBV9 and TRBJ1-1; D is possibly TRBD1 (6 bases). The V end was cut by 0 bases, the J end by 10 bases, with 19 bases between. The CDR3 loop spans 15 amino acids. The germline V gene has CDR1 SGDLS and CDR2 YYNGEE. The CDR3 DNA reads as TGTGCCAGCAGCGTAGTGGTAGGGGGATCCGAGGGAGCTTTCTTT. This sequence encodes CASSVVVGGSEGAFF.

Regarding this clone: At one of its ends the junction is not consistent with the germline gene, which may arise from a read error. The rearrangement uses TRBV6-1 and TRBJ1-1, with 11 bases that match TRBD1. Looked up from germline, CDR1 is MNHNS and CDR2 is SASEGT. This CDR3 contains 15 residues. Written as DNA, the CDR3 is TGTGCCAGCATTGAACCGGGACAGGGGGGAACTGAAGCTTTCTTT. It specifies CASIEPGQGGTEAFF.

V is TRBV28 and J is TRBJ2-6; possibly TRBD2 for D (6 bases). Germline CDR1 is MDHEN and CDR2 is SYDVKM. Trimming removed 8 bases from V and 2 bases from J, with 10 bases in between. The CDR3 loop spans 14 amino acids. The CDR3: CASGRGPGANVLTF. In DNA form, the CDR3 reads TGTGCCAGCGGGCGGGGCCCTGGGGCCAACGTCCTGACTTTC.

The chain recombines TRBV6-1 with TRBJ1-5; tentatively, D is TRBD1 (5 bases). The CDR3 totals 15 residues. V dropped 2 bases and J dropped 6 bases, with 14 bases sitting between them. Germline values: CDR1 MNHNS, CDR2 SASEGT. The CDR3 DNA reads as TGTGCCAGCAGTGAACCCGACAGCCCATTTCAGCCCCAGCATTTT. It specifies CASSEPDSPFQPQHF.

The CDR3 loop reads CASSYGLTGWSTEAFF. DNA of the CDR3: TGTGCCAGCAGTTACGGATTGACAGGTTGGAGCACTGAAGCTTTCTTT. This sequence joins TRBV6-6 and TRBJ1-1; D is possibly TRBD1 (6 bases). The germline V gene has CDR1 MNHNY and CDR2 SVGAGI (reference sequence). The CDR3 totals 16 residues. Trimming took 2 bases from V and 4 from J, leaving 17 bases between them.

This chain joins TRBV4-3 and TRBJ2-1, with 15 bases identical to TRBD2. The CDR3 has 16 amino acids. With 2 bases clipped from V and 9 bases from J, the junction kept 5 bases outside the gene matches. CDR1 is LGHNA, CDR2 YSLEER, per germline. CDR3 loop: CASSQLGLAGGAEQFF. CDR3 coding DNA: TGCGCCAGCAGCCAACTAGGACTAGCGGGAGGGGCTGAGCAGTTCTTC.

The J gene is TRBJ1-2, the V gene TRBV28; 7 bases line up with TRBD1. CDR3 length equals 16 residues. Per the germline V gene, CDR1 is MDHEN and CDR2 is SYDVKM. V lost 4 bases and J lost 6; bases outside the gene matches: 14. The CDR3 is CASSSAEKQGFNGYTF. Written as DNA, the CDR3 is TGTGCCAGCAGTTCCGCGGAAAAACAGGGGTTTAATGGCTACACCTTC.

At least ten counts were recorded for this clone. V is TRBV3-1 (or the pseudogene TRBV3-2) and J is TRBJ1-2, with D possibly being TRBD1 (6 bases). V was cut by 4 bases and J by 8 bases, with 17 bases left in between. There are 14 residues in the CDR3. Germline values: CDR1 LGHDT, CDR2 YNNKEL (reference sequence). The CDR3 DNA sequence: TGTGCCAGCAGCCCCAGTCAGGGGAGCTCGGGCTACACCTTC. Protein sequence: CASSPSQGSSGYTF.

Here the CDR3 reads CASSPTGSGTDTQYF. CDR3 in DNA: TGTGCCAGCAGCCCGACAGGGAGTGGAACAGATACGCAGTATTTT. The V gene is TRBV6-2 or TRBV6-3, the J gene TRBJ2-3; 7 nucleotides line up with TRBD1. Germline V CDR1 and CDR2: MNHEY, SVGEGT. J gave up 3 bases and V 6 bases, and 9 bases lay outside the gene matches. This CDR3 spans 15 amino acids.

The V gene is TRBV3-1 (or the pseudogene TRBV3-2), the J gene TRBJ1-2; D perhaps matches TRBD1 (5 bases). Germline CDR1 is LGHDT and CDR2 is YNNKEL (reference sequence). Trimming left V 0 bases short and J 8 bases short, with 10 bases between. The CDR3 contains 13 residues. The CDR3 DNA follows: TGTGCCAGCAGCCAAGAGCAGGGAGGCGGCTACACCTTC. Translated: CASSQEQGGGYTF.

The V and J genes are TRBV4-3 and TRBJ2-5; 10 bases are shared with TRBD2. CDR1 LGHNA and CDR2 YSLEER come from the germline V gene. V lost 3 bases and J lost 4; bases outside the gene matches: 2. CDR3 length: 14 amino acids. CDR3 in amino acids: CASSQGLASETQYF. The CDR3 bases are TGCGCCAGCAGCCAGGGACTAGCGTCAGAGACCCAGTACTTC.

The V gene is TRBV7-3, the J gene TRBJ2-3; 15 bases match TRBD2. J gave up 3 bases and V 5 bases, and 9 bases lay outside the gene matches. Per germline, CDR1 SGHTA and CDR2 FQGTGA. The CDR3 has 18 amino acids. For the CDR3, the DNA is TGTGCCAGCAGCCTATACCCCGGGACTAGCGGGAGGACAGATACGCAGTATTTT. Its protein is CASSLYPGTSGRTDTQYF.

This clone was picked up a small number of times. The J gene is TRBJ2-2, the V gene TRBV7-2; D perhaps matches TRBD1 (5 bases). The CDR3 sequence is 14 residues long. V lost 5 bases and J 3 bases, leaving 10 bases between the germline ends. Germline CDR1 is SGHTA and CDR2 is FQGNSA. The DNA for the CDR3 is TGTGCCAGCAGCCCCGACAGTTACACCGGGGAGCTGTTTTTT. Residues: CASSPDSYTGELFF.

The gene calls are TRBV6-4 and TRBJ2-2; 8 bases map to TRBD1. V trimming: 3 bases; J trimming: 6 bases; junction bases outside the gene matches: 9. This CDR3 spans 16 amino acids. The germline V gene encodes CDR1 MRHNA and CDR2 SNTAGT. The CDR3, as DNA: TGTGCCAGCAGTGAGTGGCCAGGGGGCGCATCCGGGGAGCTGTTTTTT. This sequence encodes CASSEWPGGASGELFF.

This clone was recorded only once. The chain links TRBV5-1 to TRBJ1-2, with D perhaps matching TRBD1 (6 bases). Between the trimmed V and J ends, which lost 3 bases and 8 bases, there was a span of 14 bases. CDR1 SGHRS and CDR2 YFSETQ come from the germline V gene. This CDR3 is 13 amino acids long. The CDR3 reads CASSSVDRRGYTF. CDR3 bases: TGCGCCAGCAGCTCCGTGGACAGACGGGGCTACACCTTC.

The chain couples TRBV3-1 (or the pseudogene TRBV3-2) to TRBJ1-1, with a possible D match to TRBD1 (5 bases). Germline values: CDR1 LGHDT, CDR2 YNNKEL (reference sequence). The CDR3 contains 11 residues. V lost 6 bases to trimming and J lost 7 bases, with 9 bases between them. CDR3: CASSRQSEAFF. The CDR3 DNA reads as TGTGCCAGCAGTCGACAGAGTGAAGCTTTCTTT.

This chain joins TRBV2 and TRBJ2-7; D possibly corresponds to TRBD1 (6 bases). The V end lost 4 bases, the J end lost 0 bases, and 31 bases lay between the germline ends. Germline values: CDR1 SNHLY, CDR2 FYNNEI. This CDR3 region has 21 residues. The CDR3 bases are TGTGCCAGCAGTGTCCCCGACGACTGGACAGTGCTACAAGATAACTCCTACGAGCAGTACTTC. This codes for CASSVPDDWTVLQDNSYEQYF.

The rearrangement uses TRBV19 and TRBJ2-1, with 8 bases fitting TRBD2. This CDR3 comprises 15 residues. Per germline, CDR1 LNHDA and CDR2 SQIVND (reference sequence). The CDR3 DNA sequence: TGTGCAACCGAAACCGGGGGGGGACCGTACAATGAGCAGTTCTTC. Translating it yields CATETGGGPYNEQFF.